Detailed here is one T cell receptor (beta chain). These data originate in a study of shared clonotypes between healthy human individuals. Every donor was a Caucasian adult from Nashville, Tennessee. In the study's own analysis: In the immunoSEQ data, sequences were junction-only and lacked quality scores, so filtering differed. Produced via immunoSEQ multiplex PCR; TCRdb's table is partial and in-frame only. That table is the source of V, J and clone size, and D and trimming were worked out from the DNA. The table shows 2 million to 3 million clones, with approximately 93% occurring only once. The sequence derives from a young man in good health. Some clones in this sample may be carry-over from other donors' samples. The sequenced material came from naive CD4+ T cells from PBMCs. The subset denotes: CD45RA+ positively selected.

CDR3 nucleotides: TGTGCCAGCAGCCGGGGGAGTAACTCCTACGAGCAGTACTTC. Its translation: CASSRGSNSYEQYF. The J gene is TRBJ2-7, the V gene TRBV7-6; D may be TRBD2 (6 bases). Between the trimmed V and J ends, which lost 5 bases and 0 bases, there was a span of 11 bases. The CDR3 loop spans 14 amino acids. The germline CDR1 and CDR2 sequences are SGHVS and FNYEAQ.